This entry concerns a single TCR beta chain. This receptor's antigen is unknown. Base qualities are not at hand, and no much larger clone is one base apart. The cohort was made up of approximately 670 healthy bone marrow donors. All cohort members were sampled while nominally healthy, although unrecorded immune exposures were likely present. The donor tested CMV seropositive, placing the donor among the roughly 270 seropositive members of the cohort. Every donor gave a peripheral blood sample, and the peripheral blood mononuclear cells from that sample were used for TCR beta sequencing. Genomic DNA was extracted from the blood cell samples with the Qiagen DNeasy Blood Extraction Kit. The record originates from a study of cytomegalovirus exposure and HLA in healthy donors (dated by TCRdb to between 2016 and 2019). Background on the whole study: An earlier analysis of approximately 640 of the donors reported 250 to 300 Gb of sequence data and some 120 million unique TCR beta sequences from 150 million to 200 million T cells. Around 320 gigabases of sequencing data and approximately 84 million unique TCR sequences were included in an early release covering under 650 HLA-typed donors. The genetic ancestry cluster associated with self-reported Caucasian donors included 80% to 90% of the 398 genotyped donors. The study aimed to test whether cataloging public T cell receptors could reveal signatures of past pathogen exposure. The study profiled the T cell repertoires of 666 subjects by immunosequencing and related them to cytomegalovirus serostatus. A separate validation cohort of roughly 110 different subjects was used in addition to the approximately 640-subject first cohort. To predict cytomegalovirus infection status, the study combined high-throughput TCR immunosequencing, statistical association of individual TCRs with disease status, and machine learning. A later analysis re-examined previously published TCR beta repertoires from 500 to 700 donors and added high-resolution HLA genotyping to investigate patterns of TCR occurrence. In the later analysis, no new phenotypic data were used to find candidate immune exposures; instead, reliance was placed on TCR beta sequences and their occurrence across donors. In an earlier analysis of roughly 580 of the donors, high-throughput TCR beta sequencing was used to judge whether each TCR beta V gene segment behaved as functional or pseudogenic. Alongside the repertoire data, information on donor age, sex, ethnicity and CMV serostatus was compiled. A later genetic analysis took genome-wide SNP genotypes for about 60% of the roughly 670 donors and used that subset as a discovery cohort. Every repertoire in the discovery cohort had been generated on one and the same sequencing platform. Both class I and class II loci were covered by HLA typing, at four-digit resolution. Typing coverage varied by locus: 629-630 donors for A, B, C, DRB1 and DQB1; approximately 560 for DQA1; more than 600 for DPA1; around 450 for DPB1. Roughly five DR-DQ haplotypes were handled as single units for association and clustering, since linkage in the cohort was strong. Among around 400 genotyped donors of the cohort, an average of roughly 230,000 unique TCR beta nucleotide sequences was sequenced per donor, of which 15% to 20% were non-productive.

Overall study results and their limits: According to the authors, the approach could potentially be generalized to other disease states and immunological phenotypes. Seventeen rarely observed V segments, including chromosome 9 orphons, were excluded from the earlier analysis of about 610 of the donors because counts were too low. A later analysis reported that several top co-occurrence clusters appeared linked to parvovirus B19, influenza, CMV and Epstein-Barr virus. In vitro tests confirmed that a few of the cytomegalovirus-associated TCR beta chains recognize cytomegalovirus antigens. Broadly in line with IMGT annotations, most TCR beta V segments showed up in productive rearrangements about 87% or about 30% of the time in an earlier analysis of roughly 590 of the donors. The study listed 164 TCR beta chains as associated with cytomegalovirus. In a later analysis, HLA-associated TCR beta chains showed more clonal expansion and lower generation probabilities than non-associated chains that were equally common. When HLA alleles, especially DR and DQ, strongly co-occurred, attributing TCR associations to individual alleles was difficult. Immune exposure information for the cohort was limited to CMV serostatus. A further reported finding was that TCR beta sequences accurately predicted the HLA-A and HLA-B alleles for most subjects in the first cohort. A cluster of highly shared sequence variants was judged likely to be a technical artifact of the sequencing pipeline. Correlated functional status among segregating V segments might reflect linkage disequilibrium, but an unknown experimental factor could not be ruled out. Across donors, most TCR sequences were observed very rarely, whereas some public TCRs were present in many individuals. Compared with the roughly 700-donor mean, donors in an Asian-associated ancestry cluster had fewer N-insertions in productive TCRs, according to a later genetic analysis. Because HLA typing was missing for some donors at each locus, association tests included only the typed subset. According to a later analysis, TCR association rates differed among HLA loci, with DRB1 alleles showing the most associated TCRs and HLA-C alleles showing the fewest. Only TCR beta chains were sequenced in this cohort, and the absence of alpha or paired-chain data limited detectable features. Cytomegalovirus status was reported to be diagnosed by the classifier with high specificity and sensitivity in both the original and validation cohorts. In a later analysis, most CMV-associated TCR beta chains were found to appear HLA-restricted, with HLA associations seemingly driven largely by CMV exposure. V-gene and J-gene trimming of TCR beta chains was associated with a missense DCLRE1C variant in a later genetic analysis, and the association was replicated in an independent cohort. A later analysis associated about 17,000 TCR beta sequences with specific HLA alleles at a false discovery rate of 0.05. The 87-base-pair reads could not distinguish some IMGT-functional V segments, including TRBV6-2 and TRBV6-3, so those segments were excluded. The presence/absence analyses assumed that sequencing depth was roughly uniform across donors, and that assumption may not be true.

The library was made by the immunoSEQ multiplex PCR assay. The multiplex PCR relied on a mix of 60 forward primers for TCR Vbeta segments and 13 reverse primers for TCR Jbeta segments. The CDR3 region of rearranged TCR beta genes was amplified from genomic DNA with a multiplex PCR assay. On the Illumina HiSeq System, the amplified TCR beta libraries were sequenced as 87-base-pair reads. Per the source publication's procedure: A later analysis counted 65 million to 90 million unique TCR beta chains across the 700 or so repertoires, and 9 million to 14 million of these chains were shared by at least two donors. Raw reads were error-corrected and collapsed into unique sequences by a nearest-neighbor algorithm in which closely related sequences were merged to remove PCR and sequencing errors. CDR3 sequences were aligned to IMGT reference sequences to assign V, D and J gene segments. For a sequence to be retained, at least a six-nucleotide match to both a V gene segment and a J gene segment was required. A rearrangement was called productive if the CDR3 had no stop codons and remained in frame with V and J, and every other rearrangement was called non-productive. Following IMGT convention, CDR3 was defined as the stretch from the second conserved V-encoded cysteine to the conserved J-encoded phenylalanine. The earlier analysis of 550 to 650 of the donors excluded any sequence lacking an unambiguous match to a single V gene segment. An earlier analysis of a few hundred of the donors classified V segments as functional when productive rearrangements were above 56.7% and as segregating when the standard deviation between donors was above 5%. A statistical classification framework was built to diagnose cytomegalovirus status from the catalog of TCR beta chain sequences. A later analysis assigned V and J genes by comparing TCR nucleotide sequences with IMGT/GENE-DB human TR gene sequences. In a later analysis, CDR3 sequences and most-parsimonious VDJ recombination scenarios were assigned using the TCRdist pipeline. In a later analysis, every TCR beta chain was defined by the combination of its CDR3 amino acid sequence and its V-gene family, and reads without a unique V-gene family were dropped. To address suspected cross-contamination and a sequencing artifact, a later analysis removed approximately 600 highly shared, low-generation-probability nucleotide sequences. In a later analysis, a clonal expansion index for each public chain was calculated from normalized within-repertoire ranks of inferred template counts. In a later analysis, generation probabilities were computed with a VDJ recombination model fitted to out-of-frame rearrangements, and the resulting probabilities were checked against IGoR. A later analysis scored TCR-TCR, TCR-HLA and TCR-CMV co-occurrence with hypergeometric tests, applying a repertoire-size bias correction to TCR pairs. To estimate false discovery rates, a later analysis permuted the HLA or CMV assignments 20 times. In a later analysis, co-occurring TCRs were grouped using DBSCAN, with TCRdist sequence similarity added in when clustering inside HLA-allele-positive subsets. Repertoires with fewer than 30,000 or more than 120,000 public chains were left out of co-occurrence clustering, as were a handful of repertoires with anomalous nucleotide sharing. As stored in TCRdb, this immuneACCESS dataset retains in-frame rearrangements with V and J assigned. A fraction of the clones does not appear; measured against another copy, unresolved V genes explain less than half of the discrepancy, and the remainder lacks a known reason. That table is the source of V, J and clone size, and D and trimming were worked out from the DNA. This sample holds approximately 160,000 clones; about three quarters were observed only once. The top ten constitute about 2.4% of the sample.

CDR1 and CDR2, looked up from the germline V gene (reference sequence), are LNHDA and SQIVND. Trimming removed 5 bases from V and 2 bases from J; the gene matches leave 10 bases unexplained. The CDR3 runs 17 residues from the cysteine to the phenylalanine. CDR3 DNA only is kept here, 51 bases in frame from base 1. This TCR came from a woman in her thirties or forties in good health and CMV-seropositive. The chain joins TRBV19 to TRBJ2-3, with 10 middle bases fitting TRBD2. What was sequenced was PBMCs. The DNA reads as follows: TGTGCCAGTAGTCCTTTACTAACTAGCGGGGCCACAGATACGCAGTATTTT. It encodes CASSPLLTSGATDTQYF. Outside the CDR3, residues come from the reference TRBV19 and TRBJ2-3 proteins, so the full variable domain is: DGGITQSPKYLFRKEGQNVTLSCEQNLNHDAMYWYRQDPGQGLRLIYYSQIVNDFQKGDIAEGYSVSREKKESFPLTVTSAQKNPTAFYLCASSPLLTSGATDTQYFGPGTRLTVL.